The clone carrying this T cell receptor beta chain was seen a single time. Its antigen is unidentified. Germline assignment: CDR1 MNHNS and CDR2 SASEGT. This CDR3 region has 15 residues. V was pared by 4 bases and J by 5 bases, with 10 bases of the junction left unmatched. The data stem from a study of cytomegalovirus exposure and HLA in healthy donors. On the study more broadly: A prior analysis found 95 million to 140 million unique TCR beta sequences from about 179 million T cells. Study-wide results and limits: Excluded: some indistinguishable V segments such as TRBV6-2 and TRBV6-3.

In the PCR, 60 Vbeta and 13 Jbeta primers were used. The method was immunoSEQ multiplex PCR; TCRdb's version includes in-frame clones alone and lacks a portion of them. Of about 82,000 clones in the sample, more than 60% were seen once. The TCR originated in a male donor in good health and CMV-seropositive. The gene calls are TRBV6-1 and TRBJ2-7; TRBD1 agrees at 8 bases. The source material was PBMCs. For the CDR3, the DNA is TGTGCCAGCAGTGTCTTGCAGGGGGCCGCCCACGAGCAGTACTTC. It is translated as CASSVLQGAAHEQYF.